Each of the 15 T cell receptor beta chains below was sequenced from the same sample in a study of HIV-infected patients and healthy controls. Reverse transcription used approximately 500 ng RNA and constant-region primers for alpha and beta. Using multiplexing indices, alpha and beta chain libraries were generated apart by chain-specific third strand synthesis. Each CDR3 protein gets one entry after TCRdb re-called the 5' RACE reads with MiXCR. Among about 19,000 distinct CDR3 sequences listed, over 7% were seen once. All unsorted peripheral T cells were captured because whole blood was used without fractionation. What was sequenced was blood. The receptors shown here come from an adult in good health.

This chain connects TRBV7-2 to TRBJ1-1; 7 bases are a match to TRBD1. The V and J ends lost 8 bases and 4 bases, in that order; junction bases with no gene match: 10. CDR3 length equals 14 residues. Germline V gives CDR1 SGHTA, CDR2 FQGNSA. This chain's CDR3 is CASLNSPGGTEAFF. The CDR3 bases are TGTGCCAGCTTAAACTCTCCAGGGGGCACTGAAGCTTTCTTT.

This clonotype came up many times. The chain's CDR3 is CASSLWGQGFGNQPQHF. The CDR3 DNA follows: TGTGCCAGCAGTTTATGGGGACAGGGTTTCGGCAATCAGCCCCAGCATTTT. The chain recombines TRBV28 with TRBJ1-5; TRBD1 matches at 9 bases. The germline gives CDR1 MDHEN, CDR2 SYDVKM. This CDR3 has 17 residues. J was trimmed by 2 bases and V by 0 bases; bases with no gene match: 5.

This clonotype was seen many times. The chain carries TRBV9 and TRBJ1-1, with D possibly being TRBD1 (5 bases). V lost 10 bases to trimming and J lost 1 base, with 20 bases between them. This CDR3 has 15 residues. Germline V gene sequence: CDR1 SGDLS, CDR2 YYNGEE. CDR3 DNA: TGTGCCTCCCCAGCAAGGCCCACAGGGAACACTGAAGCTTTCTTT. This translates into CASPARPTGNTEAFF.

This clonotype was seen ten or more times. CDR3 sequence (DNA): TGTGCCAGCAGCTGGGGGACTAGCGGAATGTACAATGAGCAGTTCTTC. Its protein is CASSWGTSGMYNEQFF. The gene calls are TRBV7-2 and TRBJ2-1; TRBD2 aligns across 11 bases. With 4 bases clipped from V and 4 bases from J, the junction kept 6 bases outside the gene matches. This CDR3 spans 16 amino acids. Germline V gene lookup returns CDR1 SGHTA and CDR2 FQGNSA.

Ten or more counts support this clonotype. The chain has TRBV7-6 and TRBJ2-3; weak D call: TRBD1 (6 bases). This CDR3 comprises 15 residues. CDR1 is SGHVS and CDR2 is FNYEAQ in the germline V gene. V shed 1 base and J shed 6 bases, with 14 bases lying between them. The CDR3 sequence is CASSLVPGVFDTQYF. As DNA, the CDR3 is TGTGCCAGCAGCTTAGTCCCAGGGGTTTTCGATACGCAGTATTTT.

The V call is TRBV30, the J call TRBJ2-1; no definite D call. V lost 3 bases and J lost 7, with 7 bases in between. The V gene's germline CDR1 is GTSNPN and CDR2 SVGIG (reference sequence). The CDR3 length is 11 residues. The DNA for the CDR3 is TGTGCCTGGAGAATGGGAAATGAGCAGTTCTTC. Amino acid sequence: CAWRMGNEQFF.

This clonotype has a count of ten or more. The chain uses TRBV6-2 or TRBV6-3 and TRBJ1-2; the D is unclear. Per the germline V gene, CDR1 is MNHEY and CDR2 is SVGEGT. The CDR3 is 15 amino acids. Trimming removed 3 bases from V and 4 bases from J, with 15 bases in between. In DNA form, the CDR3 reads TGTGCCAGCAGTTATAGGGCAGGAGCCCTCTATGGCTACACCTTC. It encodes CASSYRAGALYGYTF.

This chain's CDR3 is CASSVDGVLDYGYTF. CDR3 in DNA: TGTGCCAGCAGCGTAGACGGGGTACTAGACTATGGCTACACCTTC. The chain carries TRBV9 and TRBJ1-2, with no clear D. The CDR3 contains 15 residues. Looked up from germline, CDR1 is SGDLS and CDR2 is YYNGEE. Between the trimmed V and J ends, which lost 0 bases and 3 bases, there was a span of 12 bases.

This clonotype showed up just a few times. This chain connects TRBV7-9 to TRBJ1-1; 9 bases map to TRBD1. Germline V gene sequence: CDR1 SEHNR, CDR2 FQNEAQ (reference sequence). The CDR3 sequence is 17 residues long. With V trimmed by 3 bases and J by 1 base, 9 bases remained unmatched. The CDR3 region is CASSFLRQGVKNTEAFF. The CDR3 DNA reads TGTGCCAGCAGCTTCCTTAGACAGGGGGTCAAGAACACTGAAGCTTTCTTT.

This clonotype came up many times. V is TRBV7-2 and J is TRBJ1-5; D is perhaps TRBD1 (6 bases). This CDR3 has 16 residues. The V gene lost 0 bases and the J gene lost 3 bases, with 12 bases spanning the gap. Germline CDR1 and CDR2: SGHTA and FQGNSA. The CDR3: CASSLAPQGINQPQHF. In DNA form, the CDR3 reads TGTGCCAGCAGCTTAGCCCCTCAGGGGATCAATCAGCCCCAGCATTTT. The full variable domain, in which reference TRBV7-2 and TRBJ1-5 provide the parts outside the CDR3, is GAGVSQSPSNKVTEKGKDVELRCDPISGHTALYWYRQSLGQGLEFLIYFQGNSAPDKSGLPSDRFSAERTGGSVSTLTIQRTQQEDSAVYLCASSLAPQGINQPQHFGDGTRLSIL.

This clonotype was seen at least ten times. This chain uses TRBV14 with TRBJ1-2; D is unresolved. CDR1 SGHDN and CDR2 FVKESK come from the germline V gene. V lost 2 bases and J lost 7, with 11 bases in between. The CDR3 contains 13 residues. The CDR3 reads CASSQHRPSGYTF. DNA for the CDR3: TGTGCCAGCAGCCAACATAGACCCTCTGGCTACACCTTC.

At least ten counts were recorded for this clonotype. The chain uses TRBV20-1 and TRBJ1-5; D unclear. The CDR3 has 14 residues. With 6 bases removed from V and 2 bases from J, the gap between germline ends came to 14 bases. CDR1 is DFQATT, CDR2 SNEGSKA, per germline (reference sequence). CDR3 loop: CSASRPTGNQPQHF. The CDR3 nucleotides read TGCAGTGCCTCCCGACCGACGGGCAATCAGCCCCAGCATTTT.

This clonotype came up many times. This chain connects TRBV3-1 to TRBJ2-3, with D hard to call. Germline values: CDR1 LGHDT, CDR2 YNNKEL (reference sequence). This CDR3 has 12 amino acids. The germline V and J ends were trimmed by 5 bases and 10 bases, with 13 bases remaining between them. The CDR3 protein is CASSYFASAQYF. The CDR3 nucleotides read TGTGCCAGCAGCTATTTCGCCAGTGCGCAGTATTTT.

This clonotype is deemed medium-sized. The CDR3 protein is CASSPLWDGWTPGHSVQPQHF. The CDR3 nucleotides read TGTGCCAGCAGCCCCCTTTGGGACGGATGGACTCCGGGACATTCTGTGCAGCCCCAGCATTTT. The chain carries TRBV6-2 or TRBV6-3 and TRBJ1-5; D may be TRBD1 (6 bases). The germline V and J ends were trimmed by 6 bases and 7 bases, with 37 bases remaining between them. The CDR3 runs to 21 residues. Germline V gives CDR1 MNHEY, CDR2 SVGEGT.

This clonotype was seen a few times. V and J are TRBV12-3 or TRBV12-4 and TRBJ2-3; D is undetermined. The CDR3 length is 15 residues. Trimming cost V 1 base and J 1 base, with 9 bases left between them. Written as DNA, the CDR3 is TGTGCCAGCAGTTTAGTAAGGGTCGGCACAGATACGCAGTATTTT. Its translation is CASSLVRVGTDTQYF.